The 10 T cell receptor beta chains reported below all come from one sample, sequenced in a study of regulatory T cells in long-lasting Graves disease. The time point is: newly diagnosed GD, antithyroid drugs for less than 3 months. Construction of the TCR library relied on RNA isolated from PBMCs. CDR3 regions were amplified by Arm-PCR using iRepertoire HTBI primers to build TCR beta libraries. TCRdb reprocessed the multiplex PCR reads with MiXCR, giving one entry per CDR3 protein. The sample yields around 480,000 distinct CDR3 sequences, around 15% seen once. The sample also formed part of further work on T cells in Graves' hyperthyroidism and ophthalmopathy.

Sequencing used peripheral blood mononuclear cells (PBMCs), obtained at new diagnosis, from a patient treated with antithyroid drugs. The receptors were gathered from a man aged 40-50 years with Graves disease.

In this sample, this clonotype turned up many times. The J gene is TRBJ1-3, the V gene TRBV12-3 or TRBV12-4; 7 nucleotides line up with TRBD1. The CDR3 totals 14 residues. Losses at the gene ends were 7 bases for V and 2 bases for J; bases not matched to a gene: 5. Here the CDR3 DNA reads TGTGCCAGCAACATCGACAGGGCTGGAAACACCATATATTTT. Translated, it gives CASNIDRAGNTIYF.

This clonotype was counted many times. V and J are TRBV12-5 and TRBJ2-5; D not certain. V dropped 7 bases and J dropped 4 bases, with 13 bases sitting between them. The germline V gene has CDR1 LGHNT and CDR2 FRNRAP. The CDR3 extends over 13 amino acids. CDR3 region: CASVGPFGETQYF. The DNA of the CDR3 is TGTGCTAGTGTCGGGCCTTTTGGAGAGACCCAGTACTTC.

This chain uses TRBV24-1 with TRBJ2-1; 8 bases align to TRBD1. Germline V gene lookup returns CDR1 KGHDR and CDR2 SFDVKD. Trimming removed 4 bases from V and 3 bases from J; junction bases left unmatched: 7. The length of the CDR3 is 16 residues. CDR3 DNA sequence: TGTGCCACCAGTGAGCCCGGGACAGGCAACTACAATGAGCAGTTCTTC. Its translation: CATSEPGTGNYNEQFF.

A note on this clonotype: This may stem from a read error, because a much larger clone lies one nucleotide away. This chain uses TRBV20-1 with TRBJ2-7; D is uncertain. Germline CDR1 is DFQATT and CDR2 is SNEGSKA (reference sequence). The CDR3 length is 16 residues. The V end lost 1 base, the J end lost 7 bases, and 23 bases lay between the germline ends. CDR3 DNA sequence: TGCAGTGCTAGAGTTTTAGGGAAGAGCTCCTACAATGAGCAGTACTTC. Residues: CSARVLGKSSYNEQYF.

The sample holds a few counts of this clonotype. The junction and the germline gene differ at one end; a read error may be behind it. This chain connects TRBV12-3 or TRBV12-4 to TRBJ2-7, with TRBD2 matching 7 bases. The CDR3 spans 14 residues. The CDR3, as DNA: TGTGCCGGCAGTTTTGGGGGGGAAAACTACGAGCAGTACTTC. Translating it yields CAGSFGGENYEQYF.

This clonotype was seen ten or more times. The V call is TRBV20-1, the J call TRBJ1-6, with TRBD1 matching 8 bases. CDR3 size: 13 residues. With 2 bases clipped from V and 9 bases from J, the junction kept 3 bases outside the gene matches. Germline assignment: CDR1 DFQATT and CDR2 SNEGSKA (reference sequence). The CDR3: CSARQGASSPLHF. Written as DNA, the CDR3 is TGCAGTGCTAGACAGGGGGCAAGTTCACCCCTCCACTTT.

For this clonotype: A much larger clone is a single base away; this may be a read error. This chain links TRBV5-4 with TRBJ1-2; no firm D call. Germline lookup yields CDR1 SGHNT and CDR2 YYREEE (reference sequence). This CDR3 is 13 amino acids long. The germline V and J ends were trimmed by 1 base and 1 base, with 5 bases remaining between them. The CDR3 bases are TGTGCCAGCAGCTTGCAGAATAACTATGGCTACACCTTC. Its protein is CASSLQNNYGYTF.

This clonotype was detected only a few times. The rearrangement joins TRBV20-1 to TRBJ2-3; TRBD1 might be the D (6 bases). The CDR3 has 15 residues. Germline V gene sequence: CDR1 DFQATT, CDR2 SNEGSKA (reference sequence). The germline V and J ends were trimmed by 2 bases and 2 bases, with 14 bases remaining between them. The CDR3 coding sequence is TGCAGTGCTAGAATGGGGGCGCGGGCCACAGATACGCAGTATTTT. This gives the protein CSARMGARATDTQYF.

This clonotype was seen at least ten times. The chain recombines TRBV20-1 with TRBJ2-5; D is tentatively TRBD1 or TRBD2 (6 bases each). V was clipped by 6 bases and J by 5 bases, with 19 bases between them. Germline lookup yields CDR1 DFQATT and CDR2 SNEGSKA (reference sequence). This CDR3 has 14 amino acids. The DNA for the CDR3 is TGCAGTGCCGGAGTGACGGGGGCGAGGGAGACCCAGTACTTC. This gives the protein CSAGVTGARETQYF.

The chain is built from TRBV2 and TRBJ1-2; maybe TRBD1 (6 bases). V dropped 6 bases and J dropped 4 bases, with 15 bases sitting between them. Germline CDR1 SNHLY, CDR2 FYNNEI. The CDR3 length is 14 residues. CDR3 nucleotide sequence: TGTGCCAGCAGGACAGGCCCAGCGTTCTATGGCTACACCTTC. It specifies CASRTGPAFYGYTF.